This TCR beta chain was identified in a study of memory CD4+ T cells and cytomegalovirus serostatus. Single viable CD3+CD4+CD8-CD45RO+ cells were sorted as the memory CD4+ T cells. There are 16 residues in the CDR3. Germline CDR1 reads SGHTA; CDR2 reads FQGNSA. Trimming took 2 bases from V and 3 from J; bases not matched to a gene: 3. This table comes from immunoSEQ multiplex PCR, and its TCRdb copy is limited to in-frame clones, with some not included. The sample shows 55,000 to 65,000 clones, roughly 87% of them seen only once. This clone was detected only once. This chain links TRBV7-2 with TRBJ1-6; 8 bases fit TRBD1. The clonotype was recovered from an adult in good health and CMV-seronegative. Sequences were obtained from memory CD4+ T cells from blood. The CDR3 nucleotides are TGTGCCAGCAGCTTACAGGGGGCTGACTATAATTCACCCCTCCACTTT. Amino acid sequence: CASSLQGADYNSPLHF.